The entry below gives a single T cell receptor beta chain sequence along with its context. This clonotype was counted between two and nine times. Its antigen remains undetermined. Base qualities are not recorded, but no much larger clone differs from it by a single base. The junction carries 16 bases between V and J, which are trimmed by 3 bases and 1 base respectively. There are 16 amino acids in the CDR3, from cysteine to phenylalanine inclusive. The entry retains the CDR3 DNA only, 48 bases that are in frame from base 1. Via the germline V gene, CDR1 is MGHRA and CDR2 YSYEKL. The data belong to a study of T-cell reconstitution after alpha-beta-depleted transplantation in children (dated by TCRdb to about 2016). Study-wide context: T-cell immune reconstitution after TCRalphabeta/CD19-depleted allogeneic hematopoietic cell transplantation in children was quantitatively tracked in the study by means of TCR repertoire profiling. Overall study results and their limits: In some patients, the high TCRbeta diversity seen at day 60 was put down to recipient T cells and intrathymic progenitors that had survived conditioning. The frequencies of hyperexpanded clones fell over the following months, and after one year, T-cell counts and TCRbeta diversity were mostly attributed to newly produced T cells. The apparently early alphabetaT-cell count recovery about two months after transplant was reportedly dependent on only several hundred rapidly expanded clones derived from non-depleted graft cells.

The intended sense of this specimen's treatment or condition label: allogeneic hematopoietic cell transplantation with graft depleted of TCRalphabeta T cells and CD19 B cells. The children who served as transplant recipients had been given grafts of TCRalphabeta/CD19-depleted allogeneic hematopoietic cells. The protocol used for the library was PCR. Sequencing took place on an Illumina HiSeq 2500. Molecular barcoding was employed in the preparation of TCR libraries, with unique molecular identifiers being used to normalize TCRbeta repertoire quantification. The public reads were reanalyzed by TCRdb: fastp trimming at Q25, MiXCR alignment, in-frame beta chains only. Entries that share a CDR3 protein sequence are merged under the most common genes and DNA. In all, the sample holds about 240,000 distinct CDR3 sequences, and roughly 25% of those were seen once. The ten largest make up roughly 2.6% of the sample.

The rearranged segments are TRBV4-1 and TRBJ2-7; a tentative D call is TRBD2 (6 bases match). The source was PBMCs, collected before TCRalphabeta/CD19-depleted stem cell transplant. This receptor was taken from a girl aged 2 to 9 with Fanconi anemia, due to receive a stem cell transplant. The nucleotide sequence is TGCGCCAGCAGCCATGGCCCGGGACTGCCATCCTACGAGCAGTACTTC. The resulting protein is CASSHGPGLPSYEQYF.